The 23 T cell receptor beta chains listed next were all sequenced from one sample in a study of cytomegalovirus exposure and HLA in healthy donors. Both 60 Vbeta primers and 13 Jbeta primers went into the PCR. Sequencing used immunoSEQ multiplex PCR; TCRdb keeps in-frame clones, though not all of them. The sample lists approximately 79,000 clones, around 78% occurring once. The sample was PBMCs. The receptors originated from a male donor in good health and CMV-seropositive.

The sample holds one count of this clone. The chain joins TRBV7-2 to TRBJ2-1; 9 nucleotides agree with TRBD2. V was clipped by 4 bases and J by 6 bases; unmatched bases: 4. Germline-derived CDR1 and CDR2 are SGHTA and FQGNSA. The CDR3 has 14 residues. The CDR3 here is CASSSRLAVNEQFF. The CDR3 DNA reads TGTGCCAGCAGCTCCAGACTAGCGGTCAATGAGCAGTTCTTC.

The genes are TRBV5-8 and TRBJ2-5; a possible D gene is TRBD2 (7 bases). Germline-derived CDR1 and CDR2 are SGHTS and YDEGEE. V was clipped by 4 bases and J by 4 bases, with 17 bases between them. The length of the CDR3 is 15 residues. Here the CDR3 DNA reads TGTGCCAGCAGCGACAGGACTAGGCGGGGAGAGACCCAGTACTTC. This translates into CASSDRTRRGETQYF.

This clone was seen a few times. This sequence joins TRBV5-1 and TRBJ2-5; D possibly corresponds to TRBD2 (5 bases). Judging by the DNA end, TRBJ2-7 fits better; the J call may be wrong. From germline, CDR1 is SGHRS and CDR2 YFSETQ. The CDR3 has 13 amino acids. DNA for the CDR3: TGCGCCAGTAGTGGGTCTAGCACCTACGAGCAGTACTTC. Protein: CASSGSSTYEQYF.

This chain uses TRBV29-1 with TRBJ2-2; D might be TRBD1 (6 bases). The length of the CDR3 is 12 residues. The germline CDR1 and CDR2 sequences are SQVTM and ANQGSEA. V shed 6 bases and J shed 5 bases, with 10 bases lying between them. The CDR3 here is CSVGQTTGELFF. In nucleotides, the CDR3 is TGCAGCGTAGGACAGACGACCGGGGAGCTGTTTTTT.

CDR3 nucleotides: TGTGCCAGCAGCTTGGACCAGCCCCGGGGCTACGAGCAGTACTTC. Translated, it gives CASSLDQPRGYEQYF. The chain combines TRBV5-4 with TRBJ2-7; a weak D match, TRBD2 (5 bases). The CDR3 loop spans 15 amino acids. The ends were cut back, 0 bases at V and 3 bases at J, with 13 bases in the middle. Germline lookup yields CDR1 SGHNT and CDR2 YYREEE (reference sequence).

J is TRBJ1-2 and V is TRBV5-5; no reliable D call. Trimming removed 7 bases from V and 4 bases from J, with 17 bases in between. This CDR3 is built from 14 residues. Germline V gene lookup returns CDR1 SGHKS and CDR2 YYEKEE (reference sequence). DNA for the CDR3: TGTGCCAGCGGACTTTCGGGGATATTCTATGGCTACACCTTC. This translates into CASGLSGIFYGYTF.

The J gene is TRBJ2-5, the V gene TRBV5-4; TRBD2 matches 10 bases. Germline CDR1 is SGHNT and CDR2 is YYREEE (reference sequence). CDR3 length: 15 amino acids. V was pared by 4 bases and J by 2 bases, with 5 bases of the junction left unmatched. CDR3 residues: CASSGKREGQETQYF. In nucleotides, the CDR3 is TGTGCCAGCAGCGGGAAGCGGGAGGGGCAAGAGACCCAGTACTTC.

CDR3 bases: TGTGCCATCAGAGTTAAGCGGGAGGCAGACACCGGGGAGCTGTTTTTT. The encoded protein is CAIRVKREADTGELFF. The chain employs TRBV10-3 and TRBJ2-2; 9 bases are shared with TRBD2. From germline, CDR1 is ENHRY and CDR2 SYGVKD. The CDR3 spans 16 residues. Trimming at V came to 6 bases and at J to 3 bases, leaving 8 bases not matched to a gene.

The chain employs TRBV23-1 and TRBJ2-7; 8 nucleotides match TRBD2. TRBV23-1 is assigned to the ORF class and has an uncertain function. The CDR3 totals 19 residues. V gave up 0 bases and J gave up 1 base; unmatched junction bases: 14. In DNA, the CDR3 is TGCGCCAGCAGTCAATCGGGGTGGGCCGGCCTAGCGGGTTCCTACGAGCAGTACTTC. Protein: CASSQSGWAGLAGSYEQYF.

V usage is TRBV5-5 and J usage is TRBJ1-2; D is perhaps TRBD1 (5 bases). The CDR3 is 12 residues long. Trimming pared 2 bases from V and 12 bases from J, leaving 14 bases between. Per germline, CDR1 SGHKS and CDR2 YYEKEE (reference sequence). CDR3 coding DNA: TGTGCCAGCAGCTTTTTGCAGGGTCTGAACACCTTC. Residues: CASSFLQGLNTF.

The chain uses TRBV23-1 and TRBJ1-5; no clear D gene. TRBV23-1 is an ORF for which the function is uncertain. V was clipped by 9 bases and J by 0 bases, with 9 bases between them. This CDR3 region has 13 residues. The CDR3 is CARRQSSNQPQHF. The CDR3 DNA reads TGCGCCAGACGCCAGTCTAGCAATCAGCCCCAGCATTTT.

J is TRBJ2-1 and V is TRBV4-2, with D unclear. Between the trimmed V and J ends, which lost 0 bases and 15 bases, there was a span of 18 bases. From germline, CDR1 is LGHNA and CDR2 YNFKEQ. The CDR3 spans 14 residues. CDR3 in amino acids: CASSQDSQSPRTFF. CDR3 bases: TGTGCCAGCAGCCAAGATTCTCAGTCTCCAAGAACGTTCTTC.

The chain is built from TRBV4-3 and TRBJ2-5, with TRBD2 matching 9 bases. J lost 5 bases, V lost 1 base, and 5 bases had no gene match. The V gene's germline CDR1 is LGHNA and CDR2 YSLEER. The CDR3 runs to 15 residues. CDR3 protein: CASSQAGTSRETQYF. CDR3 sequence (DNA): TGCGCCAGCAGCCAAGCCGGGACTAGCCGTGAGACCCAGTACTTC.

The J gene is TRBJ2-4, the V gene TRBV28; 7 nucleotides align to TRBD2. Germline CDR1 is MDHEN and CDR2 is SYDVKM. V gave up 2 bases and J gave up 5 bases; unmatched junction bases: 9. The CDR3 has 16 residues. As DNA, the CDR3 is TGTGCCAGCAGTTTAGGGGGGGGTGGCCCCGAAAACATTCAGTACTTC. Its protein product is CASSLGGGGPENIQYF.

This clone has just a few counts. This chain joins TRBV7-9 and TRBJ1-2; D perhaps matches TRBD1 (6 bases). This CDR3 is 15 amino acids long. V shed 1 base and J shed 3 bases, with 12 bases lying between them. Germline lookup yields CDR1 SEHNR and CDR2 FQNEAQ (reference sequence). The CDR3 sequence is CASSLGGQGHYGYTF. The CDR3 DNA is TGTGCCAGCAGCTTAGGAGGGCAGGGGCACTATGGCTACACCTTC.

The chain uses TRBV7-9 and TRBJ2-5, with a tentative D call TRBD1 (7 bases). V gave up 4 bases and J gave up 5 bases, with 20 bases separating them. CDR3 length: 16 amino acids. Germline assignment: CDR1 SEHNR and CDR2 FQNEAQ (reference sequence). CDR3 region: CASSYNRGGLQETQYF. Written as DNA, the CDR3 is TGTGCCAGCAGCTACAACAGGGGAGGCCTGCAGGAGACCCAGTACTTC.

The chain uses TRBV4-1 and TRBJ2-2; 8 positions agree with TRBD2. Germline lookup yields CDR1 MGHRA and CDR2 YSYEKL. V was clipped by 1 base and J by 4 bases; unmatched bases: 11. The CDR3 is 18 residues long. CDR3: CASSQGKGTRKGTGELFF. The CDR3 nucleotides are TGCGCCAGCAGCCAAGGTAAAGGGACTAGAAAGGGCACCGGGGAGCTGTTTTTT.

The chain couples TRBV27 to TRBJ2-7; tentatively, D is TRBD1 (5 bases). There are 13 residues in the CDR3. With 6 bases removed from V and 1 base from J, the gap between germline ends came to 10 bases. The germline CDR1 and CDR2 sequences are MNHEY and SMNVEV (reference sequence). The CDR3, as DNA: TGTGCCAGCAGGCCAGCAGGGTCCTACGAGCAGTACTTC. Translated, it gives CASRPAGSYEQYF.

The chain recombines TRBV29-1 with TRBJ2-3; perhaps TRBD2 as D (6 bases). The CDR3 length is 13 residues. Germline assignment: CDR1 SQVTM and CDR2 ANQGSEA. V lost 6 bases and J 2 bases, leaving 12 bases between the germline ends. The CDR3 region is CSVGGRDTDTQYF. Here the CDR3 DNA reads TGCAGCGTAGGAGGGCGGGACACAGATACGCAGTATTTT.

The genes are TRBV28 and TRBJ2-1, with D maybe TRBD2 (6 bases). The germline V gene encodes CDR1 MDHEN and CDR2 SYDVKM. The CDR3 is made up of 12 amino acids. Trimming removed 3 bases from V and 7 bases from J, with 7 bases in between. CDR3 nucleotide sequence: TGTGCCAGCAGTTTGGAGGGGAATGAGCAGTTCTTC. This encodes CASSLEGNEQFF.

This clone appeared a few times. V usage is TRBV6-5 and J usage is TRBJ2-5; D remains unclear. The CDR3 spans 16 residues. V dropped 0 bases and J dropped 5 bases, with 16 bases sitting between them. CDR1 and CDR2 from the germline V gene are MNHEY and SVGAGI. In DNA, the CDR3 is TGTGCCAGCAGTTACTCGAGGCCCTCTCTGCTTGAGACCCAGTACTTC. This encodes CASSYSRPSLLETQYF.

Concerning this clone itself: The identical CDR3 is also encoded by other nucleotide sequences in the sample. The chain uses TRBV6-5 and TRBJ1-3; D ambiguous. CDR1 and CDR2 from the germline V gene are MNHEY and SVGAGI. The CDR3 is 16 amino acids. V was clipped by 0 bases and J by 0 bases, with 9 bases between them. The DNA for the CDR3 is TGTGCCAGCAGTTACTCGGAGCGGTTCTCTGGAAACACCATATATTTT. Its protein product is CASSYSERFSGNTIYF.

This clone occurred once. The V call is TRBV7-9, the J call TRBJ2-2, with no clear D. V gave up 4 bases and J gave up 5 bases, with 8 bases separating them. Germline V gene data show CDR1 as SEHNR and CDR2 as FQNEAQ (reference sequence). The CDR3 spans 13 residues. The CDR3, as DNA: TGTGCCAGCAGCTCTACCGGGACCGGGGAGCTGTTTTTT. This encodes CASSSTGTGELFF.